Described below is a single T cell receptor beta chain sequence and its context. Its antigen specificity is not known. The observed sequence ends 3 residues before the CDR3 terminus, with the missing tail filled in from the germline J gene. Every participant had a single incident cervical HPV16 infection, and prevalent HPV16 infections were excluded. Cervical HPV DNA was detected with MY09/MY11 PCR, and genotyping was done by dot-blot hybridization. Under 19 mL of heparinized blood were centrifuged, and the buffy coat was aliquoted, frozen at -30°C, then stored at -80°C. QIAGEN kits were used to extract genomic DNA from buffy coat specimens. This sample was taken from a study of T cells in women clearing cervical HPV infection (dated by TCRdb to the late 2010s). About the investigation overall: Cases were 20 to 25 women with histologically confirmed HPV16-related CIN3 or worse, including a couple of invasive cancers. This exploratory proof-of-principle case-control study, nested within the Guanacaste HPV Natural History Study in Costa Rica, compared TCR repertoires among women with different cervical HPV16 outcomes. Quality controls consisted of five blinded duplicates per group, for a total of roughly 60 samples made up of some 50 participants and about ten replicates. Cases and controls were matched on age within five years and on year of sample collection. In the parent cohort, 9,000 to 11,000 women aged 18 or older were enrolled in Guanacaste, Costa Rica, during about 1993 to 1995 and were followed for seven years. A median age of around 30 years was observed in cases versus under 40 in controls, and no significant differences in baseline characteristics were found. For cases, the median interval between lesion detection and blood sampling was more than 130 days, with an interquartile range of about 85 to 220 days. Case blood was taken at the visit when the lesion was first identified, whereas control blood was taken when infection was no longer detected. Since HLA typing was available for only a few women, HLA type could not be ruled out as a confounder. The roughly 25 controls were women who cleared a single incident HPV16 infection within 12 months without developing precancer or cancer.

Using the immunoSEQ assay, multiplex PCR amplified TCR beta CDR3 regions from an average of roughly 1,100 ng of genomic DNA per sample. Primer bias was corrected in the assay by using a complete synthetic TCR repertoire to establish an amplification baseline. Amplicons were sequenced on the Illumina platform. Turning to the authors' computational methods: Error correction of the sequences involved clustering with frequency ratios plus a modified nearest-neighbor algorithm, after which the sequences were analyzed in the immunoSEQ Analyzer using IMGT gene definitions. At each rarefaction depth, TCR richness and evenness were averaged across 20 rarefaction repeats, and any sample with fewer sequences than the depth was left out. Relative abundances of V, D and J genes were compared between groups using Wilcoxon rank sum tests, with FDR correction applied. In the blinded duplicates, the intraclass correlation was nearly 96% for TCR richness and averaged about 80% across more than 65 gene segments. The source is immuneACCESS, and TCRdb retained only in-frame sequences with V and J called. Part of the clones is not carried over; for the studies checked, unresolved V genes explain less than half of this, and the remainder is unexplained. V and J calls and clone size are as listed in that table; D and trimming were resolved from the DNA. The sample table gives roughly 20,000 clones. The ten largest clones take up approximately 5.3% of the sample.

Results and caveats for the whole study, not just this receptor: By combining richness with V gene abundances, random forest classifiers separated cases from controls with an estimated AUC of 0.83. Because the number of T cells in each sample was unknown, differences in richness could reflect differing T-cell content rather than repertoire biology. Significantly higher TCR repertoire richness was observed in CIN3+ cases than in controls across sequencing depths, whereas no difference in evenness was found. Because of the cross-sectional design, the study could not determine whether the associations came before infection or resulted from infection, and neither effector/memory subsets nor HPV-specific T cells were isolated. Cases had lower TRBV6-7 relative abundance than controls (approximately 0.1% versus 0.16%; Bonferroni P = 0.0008).

According to the germline V gene, CDR1 reads MGHRA and CDR2 reads YSYEKL. Trimmed from V: 4 bases; trimmed from J: 1 base; junction bases lacking a gene match: 12. The CDR3 runs 18 amino acids, cysteine and phenylalanine included. Only the CDR3 bases that were read are kept: 45 of them, in frame from base 1. The receptor chain draws on TRBV4-1 and TRBJ1-4; 7 central bases correspond to TRBD1. Material: blood buffy coat. The receptor was isolated from a woman between 18 and 70 years old with a cervical HPV16 infection that either progressed to CIN3+ or cleared (not recorded which). The CDR3 is CASSPDGFPGGTNEKLFF. Incomplete CDR3 DNA: TGCGCCAGCAGCCCAGACGGGTTTCCAGGGGGAACTAATGAAAAA.